This TCR beta chain was identified in a study of T cell repertoires in cytomegalovirus infection. General observations from the study: HLA-C-restricted CMV clonotypes gave the most frequent clonotype in two of eight donors. Carriers of CMV plus the relevant HLA were identified by cumulative public TCR beta family frequency.

The table lists this clonotype with many counts. The antigen remains unidentified. Germline V gene data show CDR1 as SGHTA and CDR2 as FQGNSA. The CDR3 covers 13 residues. V shed 5 bases and J shed 5 bases, with 12 bases lying between them. Using its own MiXCR run on the reads, TCRdb lists one record per CDR3 protein. The sample contains about 740,000 distinct CDR3 sequences, 35% to 40% of which appear only once. The sequence came from a human donor in good health (CMV status not recorded). Some clones in this sample may be carry-over from other donors' samples. Sequencing was done on a sample of PBMCs. The chain joins TRBV7-2 to TRBJ2-5; D uncertain. DNA for the CDR3: TGTGCCAGCAGCAGACCCGGTCGTGAGACCCAGTACTTC. It translates to CASSRPGRETQYF.